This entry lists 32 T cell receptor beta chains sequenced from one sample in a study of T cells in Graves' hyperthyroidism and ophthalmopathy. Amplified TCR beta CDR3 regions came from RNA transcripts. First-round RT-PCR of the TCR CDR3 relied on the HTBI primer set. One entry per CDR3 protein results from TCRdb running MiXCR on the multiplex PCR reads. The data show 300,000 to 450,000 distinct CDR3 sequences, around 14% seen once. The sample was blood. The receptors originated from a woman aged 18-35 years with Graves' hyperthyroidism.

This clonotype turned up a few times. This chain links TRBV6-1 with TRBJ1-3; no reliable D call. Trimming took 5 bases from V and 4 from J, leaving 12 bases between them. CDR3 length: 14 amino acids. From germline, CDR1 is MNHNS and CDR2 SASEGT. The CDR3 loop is CASSLLSAGNTIYF. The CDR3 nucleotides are TGTGCCAGCAGTCTCCTATCAGCAGGAAACACCATATATTTT.

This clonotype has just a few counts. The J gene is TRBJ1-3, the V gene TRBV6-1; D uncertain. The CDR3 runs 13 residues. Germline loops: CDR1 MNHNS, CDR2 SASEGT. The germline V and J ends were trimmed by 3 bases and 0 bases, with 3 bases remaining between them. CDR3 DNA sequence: TGTGCCAGCAGTGATGGCTCTGGAAACACCATATATTTT. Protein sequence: CASSDGSGNTIYF.

The CDR3 DNA reads as TGTGCCAGCGGCAGCACTCTAGCGGGAGGAGGGGAGCAGTTCTTC. Encoded protein: CASGSTLAGGGEQFF. The chain has TRBV7-2 and TRBJ2-1, with TRBD2 identical over 11 bases. The trim removed 8 bases at V and 10 bases at J, leaving 13 bases unmatched. The CDR3 has 15 residues. Germline V lookup: CDR1 SGHTA, CDR2 FQGNSA.

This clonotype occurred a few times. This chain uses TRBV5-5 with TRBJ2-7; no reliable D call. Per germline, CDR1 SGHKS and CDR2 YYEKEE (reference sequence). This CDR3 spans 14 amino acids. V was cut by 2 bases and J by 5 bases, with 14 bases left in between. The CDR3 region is CASSFYLEPNEQYF. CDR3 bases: TGTGCCAGCAGCTTCTACTTGGAACCGAACGAGCAGTACTTC.

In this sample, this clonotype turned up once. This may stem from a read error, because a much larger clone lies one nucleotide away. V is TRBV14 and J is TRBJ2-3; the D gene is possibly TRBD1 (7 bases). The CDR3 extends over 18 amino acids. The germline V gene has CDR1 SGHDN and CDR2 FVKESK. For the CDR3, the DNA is TGTGCCAGCAGCCTTCGCGGAGGGACAGAGTTTAGCACAGTTACGCAGTATTTT. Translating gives CASSLRGGTEFSTVTQYF.

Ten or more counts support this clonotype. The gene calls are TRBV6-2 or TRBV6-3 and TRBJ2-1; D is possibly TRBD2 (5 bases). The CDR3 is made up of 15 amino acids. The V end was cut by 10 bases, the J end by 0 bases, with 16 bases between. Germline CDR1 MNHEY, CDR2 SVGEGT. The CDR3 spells CAITDGVSSYNEQFF. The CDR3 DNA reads TGTGCCATAACAGACGGGGTAAGCTCCTACAATGAGCAGTTCTTC.

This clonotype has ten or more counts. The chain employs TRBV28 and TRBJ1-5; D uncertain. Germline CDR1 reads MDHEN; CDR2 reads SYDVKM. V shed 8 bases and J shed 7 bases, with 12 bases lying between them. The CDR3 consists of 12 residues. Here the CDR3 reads CASAVVWQPQHF. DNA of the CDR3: TGTGCCAGCGCCGTAGTATGGCAGCCCCAGCATTTT.

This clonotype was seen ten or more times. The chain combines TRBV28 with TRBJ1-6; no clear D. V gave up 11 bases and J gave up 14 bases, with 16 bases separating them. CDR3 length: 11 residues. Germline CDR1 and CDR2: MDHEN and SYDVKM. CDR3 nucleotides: TGTGCCGTTAATTTTAATCGGGCCCTCCACTTT. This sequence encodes CAVNFNRALHF.

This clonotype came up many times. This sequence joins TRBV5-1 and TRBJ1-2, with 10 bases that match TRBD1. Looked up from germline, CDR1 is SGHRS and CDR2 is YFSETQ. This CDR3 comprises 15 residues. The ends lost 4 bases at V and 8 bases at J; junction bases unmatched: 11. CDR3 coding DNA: TGCGCCAGCAGCCCCGGGACAGGGGAGTGGGCCGGCTACACCTTC. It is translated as CASSPGTGEWAGYTF.

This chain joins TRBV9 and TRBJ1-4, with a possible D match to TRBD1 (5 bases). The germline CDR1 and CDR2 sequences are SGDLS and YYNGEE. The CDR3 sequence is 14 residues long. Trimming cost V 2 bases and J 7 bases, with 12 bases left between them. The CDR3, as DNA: TGTGCCAGCAGCGTTGGGGGGGTCGCTGAAAAACTGTTTTTT. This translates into CASSVGGVAEKLFF. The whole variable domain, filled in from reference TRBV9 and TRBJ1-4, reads DSGVTQTPKHLITATGQRVTLRCSPRSGDLSVYWYQQSLDQGLQFLIQYYNGEERAKGNILERFSAQQFPDLHSELNLSSLELGDSALYFCASSVGGVAEKLFFGSGTQLSVL.

The chain's CDR3 is CASQDRVAKNIQYF. The CDR3 region has the DNA TGTGCCAGTCAGGACAGGGTTGCCAAAAACATTCAGTACTTC. The V call is TRBV19, the J call TRBJ2-4; 8 nucleotides align to TRBD1. Germline-derived CDR1 and CDR2 are LNHDA and SQIVND (reference sequence). V dropped 8 bases and J dropped 1; count of bases not matched to a gene: 4. The length of the CDR3 is 14 residues.

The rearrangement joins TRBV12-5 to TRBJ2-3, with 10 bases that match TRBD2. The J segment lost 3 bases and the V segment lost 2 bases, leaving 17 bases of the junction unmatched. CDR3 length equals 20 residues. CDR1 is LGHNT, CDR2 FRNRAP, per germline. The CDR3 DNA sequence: TGTGCTAGTGGTTTGTTCCCTAAAGCGGGAGGGCCGATCAGGACAGATACGCAGTATTTT. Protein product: CASGLFPKAGGPIRTDTQYF.

CDR3 nucleotides: TGTGCCAGCAGTCAATTCAGGAGAACTGAAGCTTTCTTT. Protein sequence: CASSQFRRTEAFF. The rearrangement links TRBV5-8 to TRBJ1-1, with unresolved D. Looked up from germline, CDR1 is SGHTS and CDR2 is YDEGEE. V lost 5 bases and J lost 5, with 13 bases in between. The CDR3 runs 13 residues.

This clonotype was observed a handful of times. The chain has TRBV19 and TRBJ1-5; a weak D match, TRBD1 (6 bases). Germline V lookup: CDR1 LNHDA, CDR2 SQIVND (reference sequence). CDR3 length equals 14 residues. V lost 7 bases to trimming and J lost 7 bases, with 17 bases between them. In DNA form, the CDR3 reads TGTGCCAGTACTCCGGGGGGGGGCGGACAGCCCCAGCATTTT. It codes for CASTPGGGGQPQHF. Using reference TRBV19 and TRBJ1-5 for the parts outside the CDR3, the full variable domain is DGGITQSPKYLFRKEGQNVTLSCEQNLNHDAMYWYRQDPGQGLRLIYYSQIVNDFQKGDIAEGYSVSREKKESFPLTVTSAQKNPTAFYLCASTPGGGGQPQHFGDGTRLSIL.

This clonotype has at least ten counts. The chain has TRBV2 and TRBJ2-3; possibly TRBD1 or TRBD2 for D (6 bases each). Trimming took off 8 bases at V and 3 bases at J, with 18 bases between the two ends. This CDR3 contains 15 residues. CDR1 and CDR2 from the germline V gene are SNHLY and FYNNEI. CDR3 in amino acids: CASPVGGRRTDTQYF. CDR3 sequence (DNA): TGTGCCAGCCCCGTCGGGGGCCGGAGGACAGATACGCAGTATTTT.

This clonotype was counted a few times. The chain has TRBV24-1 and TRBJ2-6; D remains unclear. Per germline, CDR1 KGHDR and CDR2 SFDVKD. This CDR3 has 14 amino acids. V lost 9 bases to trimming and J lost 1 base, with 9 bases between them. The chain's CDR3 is CATLAISGANVLTF. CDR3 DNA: TGTGCCACCCTCGCGATATCTGGGGCCAACGTCCTGACTTTC.

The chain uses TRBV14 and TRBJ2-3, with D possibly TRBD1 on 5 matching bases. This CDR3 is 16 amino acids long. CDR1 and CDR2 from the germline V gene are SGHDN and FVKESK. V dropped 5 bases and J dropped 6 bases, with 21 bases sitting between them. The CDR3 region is CASSKTVNRLGDTQYF. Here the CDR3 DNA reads TGTGCCAGCAGCAAGACAGTGAACCGCCTAGGGGATACGCAGTATTTT.

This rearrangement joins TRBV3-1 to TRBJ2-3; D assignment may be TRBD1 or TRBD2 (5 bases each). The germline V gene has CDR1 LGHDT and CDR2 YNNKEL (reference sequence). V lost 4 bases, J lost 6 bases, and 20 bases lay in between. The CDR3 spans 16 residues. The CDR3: CASSPQIVGTADTQYF. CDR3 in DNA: TGTGCCAGCAGCCCCCAAATAGTGGGGACCGCCGATACGCAGTATTTT.

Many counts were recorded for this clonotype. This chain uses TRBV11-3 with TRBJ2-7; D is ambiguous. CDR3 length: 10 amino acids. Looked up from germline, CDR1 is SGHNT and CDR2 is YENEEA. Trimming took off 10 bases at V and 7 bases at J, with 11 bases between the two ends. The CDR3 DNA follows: TGTGCCACCATCCATGGGGAGCAGTACTTC. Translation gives CATIHGEQYF.

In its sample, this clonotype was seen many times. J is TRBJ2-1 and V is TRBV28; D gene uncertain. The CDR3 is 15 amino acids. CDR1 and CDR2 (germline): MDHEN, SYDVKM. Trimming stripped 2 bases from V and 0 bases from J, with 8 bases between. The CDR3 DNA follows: TGTGCCAGCAGTTTAGCGGATGGCTCCTACAATGAGCAGTTCTTC. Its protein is CASSLADGSYNEQFF.

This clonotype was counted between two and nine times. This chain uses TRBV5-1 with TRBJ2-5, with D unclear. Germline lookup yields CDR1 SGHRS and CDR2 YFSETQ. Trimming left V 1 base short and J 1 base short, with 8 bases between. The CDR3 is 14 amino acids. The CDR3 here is CASSLMRPQETQYF. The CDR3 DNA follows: TGCGCCAGCAGCTTGATGCGGCCCCAAGAGACCCAGTACTTC.

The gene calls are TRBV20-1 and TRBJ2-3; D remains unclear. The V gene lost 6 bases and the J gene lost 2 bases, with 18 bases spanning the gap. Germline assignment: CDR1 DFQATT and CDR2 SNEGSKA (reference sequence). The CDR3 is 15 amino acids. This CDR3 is CSASTGFRLTDTQYF. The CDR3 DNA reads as TGCAGTGCCTCAACGGGTTTTCGACTCACAGATACGCAGTATTTT.

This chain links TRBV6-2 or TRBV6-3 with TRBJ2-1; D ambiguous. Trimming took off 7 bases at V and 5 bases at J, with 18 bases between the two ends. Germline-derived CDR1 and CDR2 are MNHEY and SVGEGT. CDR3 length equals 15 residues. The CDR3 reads CASTSPVRINNEQFF. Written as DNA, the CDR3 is TGTGCCAGCACATCTCCAGTACGGATTAACAATGAGCAGTTCTTC.

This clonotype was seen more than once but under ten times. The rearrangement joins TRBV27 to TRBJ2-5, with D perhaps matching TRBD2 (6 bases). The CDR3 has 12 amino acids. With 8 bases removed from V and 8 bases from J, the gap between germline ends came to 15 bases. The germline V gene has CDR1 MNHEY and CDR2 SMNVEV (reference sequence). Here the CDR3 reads CASGGSGGTQYF. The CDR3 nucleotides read TGTGCCAGCGGGGGGTCCGGGGGTACCCAGTACTTC.

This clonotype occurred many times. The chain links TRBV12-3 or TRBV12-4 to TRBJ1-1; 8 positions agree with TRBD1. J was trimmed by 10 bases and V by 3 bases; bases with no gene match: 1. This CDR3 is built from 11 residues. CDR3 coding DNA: TGTGCCAGCAGTTTCGACAGGGGAGCTTTCTTT. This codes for CASSFDRGAFF.

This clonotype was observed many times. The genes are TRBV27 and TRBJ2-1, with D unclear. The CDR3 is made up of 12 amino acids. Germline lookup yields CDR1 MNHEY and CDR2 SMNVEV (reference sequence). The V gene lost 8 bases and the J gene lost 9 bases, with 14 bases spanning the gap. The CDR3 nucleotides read TGTGCCAGCGGCCATAGTGGCGGTGAGCAGTTCTTC. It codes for CASGHSGGEQFF.

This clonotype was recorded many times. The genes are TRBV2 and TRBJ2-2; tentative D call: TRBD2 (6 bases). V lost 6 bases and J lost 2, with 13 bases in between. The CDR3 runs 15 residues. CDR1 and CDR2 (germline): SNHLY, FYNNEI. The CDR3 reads CASRGGAGNTGELFF. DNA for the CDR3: TGTGCCAGCAGGGGCGGGGCAGGCAACACCGGGGAGCTGTTTTTT. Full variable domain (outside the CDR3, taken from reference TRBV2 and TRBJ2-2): EPEVTQTPSHQVTQMGQEVILRCVPISNHLYFYWYRQILGQKVEFLVSFYNNEISEKSEIFDDQFSVERPDGSNFTLKIRSTKLEDSAMYFCASRGGAGNTGELFFGEGSRLTVL.

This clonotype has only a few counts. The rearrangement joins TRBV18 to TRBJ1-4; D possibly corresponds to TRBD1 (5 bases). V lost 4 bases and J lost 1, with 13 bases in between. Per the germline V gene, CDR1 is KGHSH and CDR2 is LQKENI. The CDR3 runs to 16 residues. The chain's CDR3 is CASSRYGGGTNEKLFF. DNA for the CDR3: TGTGCCAGCTCACGCTACGGTGGGGGAACTAATGAAAAACTGTTTTTT.

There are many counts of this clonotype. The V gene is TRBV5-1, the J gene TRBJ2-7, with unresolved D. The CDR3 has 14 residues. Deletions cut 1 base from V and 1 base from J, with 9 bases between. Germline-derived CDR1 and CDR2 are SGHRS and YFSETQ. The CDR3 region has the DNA TGCGCCAGCAGCTTGATGGAGCCGTCCTACGAGCAGTACTTC. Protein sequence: CASSLMEPSYEQYF.

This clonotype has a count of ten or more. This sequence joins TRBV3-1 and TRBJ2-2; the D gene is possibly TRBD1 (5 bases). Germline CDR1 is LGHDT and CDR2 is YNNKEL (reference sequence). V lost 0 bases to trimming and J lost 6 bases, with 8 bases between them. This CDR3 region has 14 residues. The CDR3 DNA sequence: TGTGCCAGCAGCCAAGAGGCAGGGTCCGGGGAGCTGTTTTTT. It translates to CASSQEAGSGELFF.

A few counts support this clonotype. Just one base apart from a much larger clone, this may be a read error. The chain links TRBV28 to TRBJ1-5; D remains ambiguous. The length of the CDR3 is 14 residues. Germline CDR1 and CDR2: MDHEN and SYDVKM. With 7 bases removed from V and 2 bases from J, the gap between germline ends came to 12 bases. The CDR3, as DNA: TGTGCCAGCAACCCAGTTGGGGGCAATCAGCCCCAGCATTTT. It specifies CASNPVGGNQPQHF.

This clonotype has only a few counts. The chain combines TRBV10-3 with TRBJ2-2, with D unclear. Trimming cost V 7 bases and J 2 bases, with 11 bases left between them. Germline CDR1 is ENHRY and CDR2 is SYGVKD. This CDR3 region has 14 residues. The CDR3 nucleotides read TGTGCCATCAAGGACGGCAAAAACACCGGGGAGCTGTTTTTT. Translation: CAIKDGKNTGELFF.